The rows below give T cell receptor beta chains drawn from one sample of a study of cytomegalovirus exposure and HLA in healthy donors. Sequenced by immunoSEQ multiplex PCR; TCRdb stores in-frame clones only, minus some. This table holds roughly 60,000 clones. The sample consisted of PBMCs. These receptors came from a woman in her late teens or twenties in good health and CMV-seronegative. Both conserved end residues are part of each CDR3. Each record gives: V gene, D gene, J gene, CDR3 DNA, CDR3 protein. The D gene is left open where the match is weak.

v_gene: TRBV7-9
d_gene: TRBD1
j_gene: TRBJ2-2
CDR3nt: TGTGCCAGCAGCTTAGCGCAGGGACAGGGTGCCGGGGAGCTGTTTTTT
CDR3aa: CASSLAQGQGAGELFF

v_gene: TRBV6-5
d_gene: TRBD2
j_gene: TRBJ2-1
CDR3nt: TGTGCCAGCAGTTACGCGACTAGCGGGCCGTCAGAGGAGCAGTTCTTC
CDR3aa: CASSYATSGPSEEQFF

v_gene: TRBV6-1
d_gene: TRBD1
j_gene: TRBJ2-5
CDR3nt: TGTGCCAGCAGTGACAGGGGGCTGTCGGGGGAGACCCAGTACTTC
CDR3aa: CASSDRGLSGETQYF

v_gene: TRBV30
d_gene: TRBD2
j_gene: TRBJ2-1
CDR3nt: TGTGCCTGGACTGCGGTAGCGGGAGTTTACAATGAGCAGTTCTTC
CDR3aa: CAWTAVAGVYNEQFF

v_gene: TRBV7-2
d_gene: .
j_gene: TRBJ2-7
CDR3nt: TGTGCCAGCAGCCCAACACACTACGAGCAGTACTTC
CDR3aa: CASSPTHYEQYF

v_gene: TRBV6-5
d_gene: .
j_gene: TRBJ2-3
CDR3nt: TGTGCCAGCAGTTCAACCCACTTGGCAGATACGCAGTATTTT
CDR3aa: CASSSTHLADTQYF

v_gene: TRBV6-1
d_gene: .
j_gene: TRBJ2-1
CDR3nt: TGTGCCAGCAGTGAATCAGTGGACTATACAGGGGATGAGCAGTTCTTC
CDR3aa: CASSESVDYTGDEQFF

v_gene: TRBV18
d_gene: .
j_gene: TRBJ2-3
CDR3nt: TGTGCCAGCTCACCAATCCCCGACACGGATACGCAGTATTTT
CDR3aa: CASSPIPDTDTQYF

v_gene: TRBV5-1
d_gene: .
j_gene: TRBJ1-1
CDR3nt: TGCGCCAGCAGCTTGGACAGGACCTTTACTGAAGCTTTCTTT
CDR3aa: CASSLDRTFTEAFF

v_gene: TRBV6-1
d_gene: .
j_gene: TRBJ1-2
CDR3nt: TGTGCCAGCAGTGAAGTGGGGGCGGAGGGCTACACCTTC
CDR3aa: CASSEVGAEGYTF

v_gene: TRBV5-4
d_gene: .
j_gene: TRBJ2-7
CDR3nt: TGTGCCAGCAGCCTGTCAGGGGGACTCATCTACGAGCAGTACTTC
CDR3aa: CASSLSGGLIYEQYF

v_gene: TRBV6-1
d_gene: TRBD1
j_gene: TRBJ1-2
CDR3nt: TGTGCCAGCCCGGGACAGAACTATGGCTACACCTTC
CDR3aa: CASPGQNYGYTF

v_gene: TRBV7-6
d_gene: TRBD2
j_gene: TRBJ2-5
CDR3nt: TGTGCCAGCAGCCGCCCGGGGGGAAGAGAGACCCAGTACTTC
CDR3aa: CASSRPGGRETQYF

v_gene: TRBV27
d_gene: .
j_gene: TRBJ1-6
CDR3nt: TGTGCCAGCACACACACTGACAGTATACTTACACCCCTCCACTTT
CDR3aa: CASTHTDSILTPLHF

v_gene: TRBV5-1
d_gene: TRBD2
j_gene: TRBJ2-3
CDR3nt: TGCGCCAGCAGCAATCCGCGGGAGGGCCTGGATACGCAGTATTTT
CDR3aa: CASSNPREGLDTQYF

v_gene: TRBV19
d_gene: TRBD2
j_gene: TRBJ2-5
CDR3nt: TGTGCCAGTAGTAAGGGAGGGAGGGAGACCCAGTACTTC
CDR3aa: CASSKGGRETQYF

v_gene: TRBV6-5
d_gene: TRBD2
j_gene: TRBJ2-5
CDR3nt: TGTGCCAGCAGCCCCGTCCGCGGGAGCCACTTAGCCCAGTACTTC
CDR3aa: CASSPVRGSHLAQYF

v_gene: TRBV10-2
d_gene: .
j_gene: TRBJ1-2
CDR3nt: TGCGCCAGCAGTCAACATCCGACAGGCGCCAATGGCTACACCTTC
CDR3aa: CASSQHPTGANGYTF

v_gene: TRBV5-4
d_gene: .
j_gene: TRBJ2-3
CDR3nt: TGTGCCAGCAGCTTGGCCTCGGACTACACAGATACGCAGTATTTT
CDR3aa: CASSLASDYTDTQYF

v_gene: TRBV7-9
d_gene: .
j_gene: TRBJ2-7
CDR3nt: TGTGCCAGCAGCTCCGGCGGGCCCTACGAGCAGTACTTC
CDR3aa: CASSSGGPYEQYF

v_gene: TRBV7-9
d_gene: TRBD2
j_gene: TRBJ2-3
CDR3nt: TGTGCCAGCAGCTCCACGCTCGGCGGGAGAACAGATACGCAGTATTTT
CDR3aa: CASSSTLGGRTDTQYF

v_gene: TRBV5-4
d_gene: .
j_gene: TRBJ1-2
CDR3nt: TGTGCCAGCAGCTTGGGGGTTGGGGGGGCCAACTATGGCTACACCTTC
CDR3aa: CASSLGVGGANYGYTF

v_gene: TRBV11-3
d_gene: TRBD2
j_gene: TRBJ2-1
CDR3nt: TGTGCCAGCAGCCCACAGACTAGCGGGGGCTACAATGAGCAGTTCTTC
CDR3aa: CASSPQTSGGYNEQFF